This T cell receptor beta chain was sequenced for a study of T cells after yellow fever vaccination. The CDR3 has 13 residues. The V and J ends lost 7 bases and 10 bases, in that order; junction bases with no gene match: 8. CDR1 and CDR2 (germline): SGHDT, YYEEEE. One entry per CDR3 protein, called by TCRdb with MiXCR from the 5' RACE reads. The repertoire holds hundreds of thousands of distinct CDR3 sequences, with approximately 18% as singletons. Sequencing was performed on PBMCs, taken before the yellow fever booster vaccination. The gene calls are TRBV5-6 and TRBJ2-1; the match to TRBD2 covers 10 bases. The clonotype was recovered from a man younger than 35 who received the YFV17D yellow fever vaccine. The CDR3 is CASLKGTSVEQFF. Written as DNA, the CDR3 is TGTGCCAGCCTTAAAGGGACTAGCGTCGAGCAGTTCTTC.